This is a list of T cell receptor beta chains from one sample in a study of early T cells in non-severe SARS-CoV-2 infection. MiXCR was run by TCRdb on the 5' RACE reads, yielding one entry per CDR3 protein. This sample yields about 83,000 distinct CDR3 sequences, of which roughly 15% are seen a single time; 1.4% belongs to the top ten. Sequenced input: whole blood. Receptors were obtained from an adult who was a healthcare worker with PCR-confirmed SARS-CoV-2 infection or an uninfected control (not recorded which). Each CDR3 is given with its conserved first and last residue. A D gene is named only where the DNA matches it firmly. Size values are once, few and many counts, or a class for expanded clones, and some rows have none.

J gene: TRBJ2-5
V gene: TRBV28
clone size: medium-sized
D gene: .
CDR3 protein: CASSSRETQYF
CDR3 DNA: TGTGCCAGCAGTTCGAGGGAGACCCAGTACTTC

J gene: TRBJ2-2
V gene: TRBV7-8
clone size: many
D gene: .
CDR3 protein: CASSLGRGNTGELFF
CDR3 DNA: TGTGCCAGCAGCTTAGGCAGGGGAAACACCGGGGAGCTGTTTTTT

J gene: TRBJ1-4
V gene: TRBV18
clone size: many
D gene: TRBD1
CDR3 protein: CASSTHRGENEKLFF
CDR3 DNA: TGTGCCAGCTCAACCCACAGGGGTGAAAATGAAAAACTGTTTTTT

J gene: TRBJ2-2
V gene: TRBV10-3
clone size: few
D gene: .
CDR3 protein: CAISDRDIPGELFF
CDR3 DNA: TGTGCCATCAGTGACAGGGATATACCCGGGGAGCTGTTTTTT

J gene: TRBJ2-1
V gene: TRBV4-2
clone size: .
D gene: .
CDR3 protein: CASSQFVSGSYNEQFF
CDR3 DNA: TGTGCCAGCAGCCAATTCGTAAGTGGCTCCTACAATGAGCAGTTCTTC

J gene: TRBJ2-1
V gene: TRBV11-2
clone size: many
D gene: TRBD2
CDR3 protein: CASSLTSPYNEQFF
CDR3 DNA: TGTGCCAGCAGCTTGACTAGCCCCTACAATGAGCAGTTCTTC

J gene: TRBJ2-3
V gene: TRBV6-2/TRBV6-3
clone size: many
D gene: .
CDR3 protein: CASSLSGGTDTQYF
CDR3 DNA: TGTGCCAGCAGTTTGTCGGGGGGCACAGATACGCAGTATTTT

J gene: TRBJ2-1
V gene: TRBV20-1
clone size: many
D gene: TRBD1
CDR3 protein: CSAPLGQGTYNEQFF
CDR3 DNA: TGCAGTGCCCCCCTGGGACAGGGAACCTACAATGAGCAGTTCTTC

J gene: TRBJ2-7
V gene: TRBV7-2
clone size: .
D gene: .
CDR3 protein: CASSSRQLLEQYF
CDR3 DNA: TGTGCCAGCAGCTCCCGACAGTTGCTCGAGCAGTACTTC

J gene: TRBJ1-6
V gene: TRBV6-5
clone size: .
D gene: .
CDR3 protein: CASTAEGSYNSPLHF
CDR3 DNA: TGTGCCAGCACGGCGGAGGGTTCCTATAATTCACCCCTCCACTTT

J gene: TRBJ2-1
V gene: TRBV12-3/TRBV12-4
clone size: few
D gene: TRBD2
CDR3 protein: CASSFLAGGRHEQFF
CDR3 DNA: TGTGCCAGCAGTTTTCTGGCGGGGGGGCGGCATGAGCAGTTCTTC

J gene: TRBJ1-2
V gene: TRBV6-2/TRBV6-3
clone size: many
D gene: .
CDR3 protein: CASSPTNYGYTF
CDR3 DNA: TGTGCCAGCAGCCCTACTAACTATGGCTACACCTTC

J gene: TRBJ2-6
V gene: TRBV7-3
clone size: many
D gene: .
CDR3 protein: CASRPGGGPYSGANVLTF
CDR3 DNA: TGTGCCAGCAGACCCGGCGGGGGCCCATACTCTGGGGCCAACGTCCTGACTTTC

J gene: TRBJ1-6
V gene: TRBV5-5
clone size: many
D gene: .
CDR3 protein: CASSIERQALSSYNSPLHF
CDR3 DNA: TGTGCCAGCAGCATCGAACGACAGGCCCTAAGCTCCTATAATTCACCCCTCCACTTT

J gene: TRBJ2-2
V gene: TRBV5-4
clone size: few
D gene: .
CDR3 protein: CASSLMPGELFF
CDR3 DNA: TGTGCCAGCAGCTTGATGCCTGGGGAGCTGTTTTTT

J gene: TRBJ1-2
V gene: TRBV10-2
clone size: many
D gene: .
CDR3 protein: CASSESRTPGAYYTF
CDR3 DNA: TGCGCCAGCAGTGAGTCGCGTACTCCGGGCGCCTACTACACCTTC

J gene: TRBJ2-7
V gene: TRBV7-2
clone size: .
D gene: .
CDR3 protein: CASTTLLGFYEQYF
CDR3 DNA: TGTGCCAGCACCACTTTGTTGGGGTTTTACGAGCAGTACTTC

J gene: TRBJ1-1
V gene: TRBV10-1
clone size: many
D gene: .
CDR3 protein: CASSESKFTEAFF
CDR3 DNA: TGCGCCAGCAGTGAGTCGAAGTTCACTGAAGCTTTCTTT

J gene: TRBJ2-2
V gene: TRBV6-1
clone size: many
D gene: .
CDR3 protein: CASNRGANTGELFF
CDR3 DNA: TGTGCCAGCAATCGGGGCGCGAACACCGGGGAGCTGTTTTTT

J gene: TRBJ2-2
V gene: TRBV6-1
clone size: few
D gene: .
CDR3 protein: CASSEPLRGPYTGELFF
CDR3 DNA: TGTGCCAGCAGTGAACCGTTACGGGGGCCGTACACCGGGGAGCTGTTTTTT

J gene: TRBJ2-5
V gene: TRBV7-8
clone size: few
D gene: .
CDR3 protein: CASSQQTGTGETQYF
CDR3 DNA: TGTGCCAGCAGCCAACAAACAGGGACGGGAGAGACCCAGTACTTC

J gene: TRBJ2-1
V gene: TRBV27
clone size: many
D gene: .
CDR3 protein: CASSHRAWEGNEQFF
CDR3 DNA: TGTGCCAGCAGTCACCGGGCCTGGGAAGGCAATGAGCAGTTCTTC

J gene: TRBJ1-2
V gene: TRBV28
clone size: few
D gene: .
CDR3 protein: CASFTAHYGYTF
CDR3 DNA: TGTGCCAGTTTTACAGCACACTATGGCTACACCTTC

J gene: TRBJ2-4
V gene: TRBV5-6
clone size: many
D gene: TRBD2
CDR3 protein: CASSFLAGDKNIQYF
CDR3 DNA: TGTGCCAGCAGCTTTCTAGCGGGGGACAAAAACATTCAGTACTTC

J gene: TRBJ2-7
V gene: TRBV7-6
clone size: many
D gene: .
CDR3 protein: CASSPMAGTPYEQYF
CDR3 DNA: TGTGCCAGCAGCCCCATGGCCGGGACGCCCTACGAGCAGTACTTC

J gene: TRBJ1-3
V gene: TRBV7-2
clone size: few
D gene: .
CDR3 protein: CASSLASGAGNTIYF
CDR3 DNA: TGTGCCAGCAGCTTAGCGTCAGGGGCTGGAAACACCATATATTTT

J gene: TRBJ2-3
V gene: TRBV7-3
clone size: few
D gene: TRBD2
CDR3 protein: CASSLGLAGVGDTQYF
CDR3 DNA: TGTGCCAGCAGCTTGGGACTAGCGGGGGTCGGGGATACGCAGTATTTT

J gene: TRBJ2-5
V gene: TRBV11-2
clone size: .
D gene: TRBD2
CDR3 protein: CASSEGLAGKETQYF
CDR3 DNA: TGTGCCAGCAGCGAGGGACTAGCGGGGAAAGAGACCCAGTACTTC

J gene: TRBJ2-7
V gene: TRBV20-1
clone size: .
D gene: TRBD1
CDR3 protein: CSARGDSYEQYF
CDR3 DNA: TGCAGTGCTAGAGGGGACAGCTACGAGCAGTACTTC

J gene: TRBJ2-7
V gene: TRBV15
clone size: .
D gene: .
CDR3 protein: CATSGGLRTYEQYF
CDR3 DNA: TGTGCCACCAGCGGGGGACTGAGAACCTACGAGCAGTACTTC

J gene: TRBJ2-3
V gene: TRBV7-2
clone size: many
D gene: .
CDR3 protein: CASSRDSVADTQYF
CDR3 DNA: TGTGCCAGCAGCCGCGACTCAGTGGCAGATACGCAGTATTTT

J gene: TRBJ2-1
V gene: TRBV6-6
clone size: few
D gene: TRBD2
CDR3 protein: CASSFGSGNSYNEQFF
CDR3 DNA: TGTGCCAGCAGTTTCGGTAGCGGGAATTCCTACAATGAGCAGTTCTTC

J gene: TRBJ2-2
V gene: TRBV7-6
clone size: many
D gene: TRBD1
CDR3 protein: CASSFTVPGQGGTGELFF
CDR3 DNA: TGTGCCAGCAGCTTTACGGTACCGGGACAGGGTGGCACCGGGGAGCTGTTTTTT

J gene: TRBJ2-3
V gene: TRBV5-4
clone size: many
D gene: .
CDR3 protein: CASSFRERNTQYF
CDR3 DNA: TGTGCCAGCAGCTTTCGGGAGAGAAATACGCAGTATTTT

J gene: TRBJ1-5
V gene: TRBV12-3/TRBV12-4
clone size: once
D gene: TRBD1
CDR3 protein: CASSLAPGGSNQPQHF
CDR3 DNA: TGTGCCAGCAGTTTAGCTCCAGGGGGGAGCAATCAGCCCCAGCATTTT

J gene: TRBJ2-3
V gene: TRBV7-3
clone size: many
D gene: .
CDR3 protein: CASSLTGPDTQYF
CDR3 DNA: TGTGCCAGCAGCTTGACAGGACCAGATACGCAGTATTTT

J gene: TRBJ2-1
V gene: TRBV5-4
clone size: many
D gene: TRBD1
CDR3 protein: CASSLERVRDRRNEQFF
CDR3 DNA: TGTGCCAGCAGCTTGGAGCGGGTCCGGGACAGGCGGAATGAGCAGTTCTTC

J gene: TRBJ2-7
V gene: TRBV11-3
clone size: many
D gene: TRBD1
CDR3 protein: CASSGEGTGVEQYF
CDR3 DNA: TGTGCCAGCAGCGGAGAAGGGACAGGGGTCGAGCAGTACTTC

J gene: TRBJ2-3
V gene: TRBV5-5
clone size: .
D gene: .
CDR3 protein: CASSPDPRGTDTQYF
CDR3 DNA: TGTGCCAGCAGCCCGGACCCACGGGGCACAGATACGCAGTATTTT

J gene: TRBJ1-1
V gene: TRBV12-3/TRBV12-4
clone size: .
D gene: .
CDR3 protein: CASSSIGGNTEAFF
CDR3 DNA: TGTGCCAGCAGTTCCATTGGGGGGAACACTGAAGCTTTCTTT

J gene: TRBJ1-4
V gene: TRBV18
clone size: many
D gene: .
CDR3 protein: CASSPPSARGEKLFF
CDR3 DNA: TGTGCCAGCTCACCACCGTCTGCGAGAGGGGAAAAACTGTTTTTT

J gene: TRBJ2-3
V gene: TRBV6-5
clone size: .
D gene: .
CDR3 protein: CASALKGRGTQYF
CDR3 DNA: TGTGCCAGCGCCTTAAAGGGGCGAGGTACGCAGTATTTT

J gene: TRBJ2-1
V gene: TRBV20-1
clone size: few
D gene: .
CDR3 protein: CSARQGTVPEQFF
CDR3 DNA: TGCAGTGCTAGACAGGGGACTGTACCTGAGCAGTTCTTC

J gene: TRBJ1-2
V gene: TRBV6-6
clone size: few
D gene: TRBD1
CDR3 protein: CASSPGQTTYGYTF
CDR3 DNA: TGTGCCAGCAGCCCGGGACAGACTACTTATGGCTACACCTTC

J gene: TRBJ2-7
V gene: TRBV10-3
clone size: many
D gene: .
CDR3 protein: CAISESTGIKNEQYF
CDR3 DNA: TGTGCCATCAGTGAGTCGACCGGGATTAAGAACGAGCAGTACTTC

J gene: TRBJ1-3
V gene: TRBV5-1
clone size: .
D gene: .
CDR3 protein: CASSPLDLGNTIYF
CDR3 DNA: TGCGCCAGCAGCCCCCTGGACCTTGGAAACACCATATATTTT

J gene: TRBJ2-3
V gene: TRBV10-2
clone size: .
D gene: .
CDR3 protein: CASELTGTTDTQYF
CDR3 DNA: TGCGCCAGCGAATTGACAGGAACCACAGATACGCAGTATTTT

J gene: TRBJ2-1
V gene: TRBV10-3
clone size: many
D gene: TRBD1
CDR3 protein: CAIKDRGLNEQFF
CDR3 DNA: TGTGCCATCAAGGACAGGGGGCTCAATGAGCAGTTCTTC

J gene: TRBJ1-1
V gene: TRBV2
clone size: many
D gene: TRBD1
CDR3 protein: CASSDRFLGQTEAFF
CDR3 DNA: TGTGCCAGCAGTGATAGATTTCTGGGACAGACTGAAGCTTTCTTT

J gene: TRBJ2-1
V gene: TRBV11-2
clone size: few
D gene: .
CDR3 protein: CASSSPRGYNEQFF
CDR3 DNA: TGTGCCAGCAGCTCCCCCCGGGGGTACAATGAGCAGTTCTTC

J gene: TRBJ2-3
V gene: TRBV7-2
clone size: many
D gene: .
CDR3 protein: CASTFSDTQYF
CDR3 DNA: TGTGCCAGCACCTTTTCAGATACGCAGTATTTT

J gene: TRBJ2-7
V gene: TRBV27
clone size: few
D gene: TRBD1
CDR3 protein: CASKGAEQYF
CDR3 DNA: TGTGCCAGCAAGGGGGCCGAGCAGTACTTC

J gene: TRBJ2-1
V gene: TRBV7-9
clone size: .
D gene: TRBD2
CDR3 protein: CASRLSGALNNEQFF
CDR3 DNA: TGTGCCAGCAGGTTGAGCGGGGCCCTCAACAATGAGCAGTTCTTC

J gene: TRBJ1-2
V gene: TRBV20-1
clone size: many
D gene: TRBD1
CDR3 protein: CSARRGQTYGYTF
CDR3 DNA: TGCAGTGCTAGAAGGGGGCAGACCTATGGCTACACCTTC

J gene: TRBJ2-7
V gene: TRBV7-9
clone size: many
D gene: .
CDR3 protein: CASSLATGKGRYEQYF
CDR3 DNA: TGTGCCAGCAGCTTAGCGACCGGGAAAGGTCGGTACGAGCAGTACTTC

J gene: TRBJ2-1
V gene: TRBV27
clone size: many
D gene: TRBD2
CDR3 protein: CASSLGTSGGVDEQFF
CDR3 DNA: TGTGCCAGCAGTTTGGGAACTAGCGGGGGGGTGGATGAGCAGTTCTTC

J gene: TRBJ1-2
V gene: TRBV6-6
clone size: many
D gene: .
CDR3 protein: CASSHTVEYGYTF
CDR3 DNA: TGTGCCAGCAGCCATACAGTCGAATATGGCTACACCTTC

J gene: TRBJ2-3
V gene: TRBV11-2
clone size: .
D gene: .
CDR3 protein: CASSLDPGSVDTQYF
CDR3 DNA: TGTGCCAGCAGCTTAGATCCAGGCAGCGTAGATACGCAGTATTTT

J gene: TRBJ1-5
V gene: TRBV6-6
clone size: many
D gene: TRBD1
CDR3 protein: CASSSPDRGQPQHF
CDR3 DNA: TGTGCCAGCAGTTCCCCGGACAGGGGGCAGCCCCAGCATTTT

J gene: TRBJ2-3
V gene: TRBV29-1
clone size: .
D gene: .
CDR3 protein: CSGEGGWNTQYF
CDR3 DNA: TGCAGCGGAGAGGGGGGATGGAATACGCAGTATTTT